This T cell receptor (beta chain) appears in the sequencing data of a study of breast tumors, draining lymph nodes, adjacent tissues. General study points: Tumor T cell lymph node origin was a supported hypothesis, not proven.

TCRdb fed the multiplex PCR reads into MiXCR, producing one record per CDR3 protein. In the table there are 100,000 or so distinct CDR3 sequences, 21% of which are singletons. The lymph nodes were axillary draining lymph nodes from breast cancer patients. This clonotype was seen ten or more times. Antigen unknown. V lost 5 bases to trimming and J lost 0 bases, with 10 bases between them. Germline CDR1 is SEHNR and CDR2 is FQNEAQ (reference sequence). The CDR3 length is 15 residues. The origin of this receptor is a female donor with breast cancer. Some clones in this sample may be carry-over from other donors' samples. This chain connects TRBV7-9 to TRBJ2-2; D is ambiguous. Sequenced material: axillary lymph node tissue. CDR3 nucleotides: TGTGCCAGCAGCCCGGTTGCGTCGAACACCGGGGAGCTGTTTTTT. Protein sequence: CASSPVASNTGELFF.